What follows describes a single T cell receptor beta chain. The sample originates from a study of cytomegalovirus exposure and HLA in healthy donors. A multiplex PCR was run with 60 Vbeta primers and 13 Jbeta primers. TCRdb keeps only in-frame clones here, not all; method: immunoSEQ multiplex PCR. Here the sample table reports 70,000 or so clones. The clonotype comes from a man aged 35 to 55 in good health and CMV-seronegative. The sample comprised PBMCs.

The CDR3 sequence is CASSLSTSGGAFLTEQYF. CDR3 in DNA: TGTGCCAGCAGCTTGAGTACTAGCGGGGGGGCGTTCCTCACCGAGCAGTACTTC. The V call is TRBV5-6, the J call TRBJ2-7; TRBD2 matches 13 bases. Germline CDR1 SGHDT, CDR2 YYEEEE. The CDR3 loop spans 18 amino acids. The junction had 13 bases not matched to a gene; V was cut back by 1 base and J by 6 bases.